This TCR beta chain was identified in a study of T cell changes during pregnancy in multiple sclerosis. Produced via immunoSEQ multiplex PCR; TCRdb's table is partial and in-frame only. The table has roughly 84,000 clones, just under 95% seen once; the top ten hold around 1.4%. The input for sequencing was peripheral blood, taken in the third trimester of pregnancy. This clonotype was obtained from a female donor in good health, enrolled as a control in a pregnancy study.

CDR3 bases: TGTGCCAGCAGTTTTTCAGGGTGGGAGACCCAGTACTTC. Its translation is CASSFSGWETQYF. V and J are TRBV28 and TRBJ2-5, with D possibly matching TRBD1 (5 bases). The CDR3 covers 13 residues. CDR1 and CDR2 from the germline V gene are MDHEN and SYDVKM. The V end lost 3 bases, the J end lost 5 bases, and 10 bases lay between the germline ends.